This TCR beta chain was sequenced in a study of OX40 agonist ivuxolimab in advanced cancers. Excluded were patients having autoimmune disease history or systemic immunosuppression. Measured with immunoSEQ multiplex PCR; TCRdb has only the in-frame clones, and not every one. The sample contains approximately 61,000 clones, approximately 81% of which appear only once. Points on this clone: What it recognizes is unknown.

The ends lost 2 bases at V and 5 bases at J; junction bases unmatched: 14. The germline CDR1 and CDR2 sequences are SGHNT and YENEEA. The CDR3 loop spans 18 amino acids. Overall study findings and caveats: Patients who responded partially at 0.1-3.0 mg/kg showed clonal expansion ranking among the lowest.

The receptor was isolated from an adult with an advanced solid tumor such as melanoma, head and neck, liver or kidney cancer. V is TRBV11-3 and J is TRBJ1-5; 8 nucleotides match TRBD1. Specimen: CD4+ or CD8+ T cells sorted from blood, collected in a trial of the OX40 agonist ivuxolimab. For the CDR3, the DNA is TGTGCCAGCAGCTTACCCCTTGGGAGTACAGGGGGAGATCAGCCCCAGCATTTT. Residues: CASSLPLGSTGGDQPQHF.